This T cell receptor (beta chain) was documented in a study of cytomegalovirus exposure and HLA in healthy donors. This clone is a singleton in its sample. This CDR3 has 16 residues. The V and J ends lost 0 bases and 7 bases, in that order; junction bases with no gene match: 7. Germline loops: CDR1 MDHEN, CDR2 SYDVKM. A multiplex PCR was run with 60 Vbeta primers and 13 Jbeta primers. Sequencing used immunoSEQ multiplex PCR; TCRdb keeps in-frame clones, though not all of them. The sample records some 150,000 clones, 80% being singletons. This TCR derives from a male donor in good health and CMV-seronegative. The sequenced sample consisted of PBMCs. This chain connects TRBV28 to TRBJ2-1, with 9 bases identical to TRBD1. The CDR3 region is CASSLWLRDRVNEQFF. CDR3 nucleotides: TGTGCCAGCAGTTTATGGCTCCGGGACAGGGTGAATGAGCAGTTCTTC.